Shown below are 7 T cell receptor beta chains from a single sample sequenced in a study of T cell responses to AZD1222 COVID-19 vaccine. The assay was immunoSEQ multiplex PCR, and TCRdb's table has in-frame clones only and misses some. The data show about 180,000 clones, with 92% seen just once and about 1.9% held by the top ten. The source material was peripheral blood, sampled 28 days after the second AZD1222 dose. The receptors originated from an adult who received the AZD1222 COVID-19 vaccine.

For the CDR3, the DNA is TGCGCCAGCAGCTTGGAAGGGATTACCGGCTATGGCTACACCTTC. Translating gives CASSLEGITGYGYTF. V and J are TRBV5-1 and TRBJ1-2; D not certain. Deletions cut 0 bases from V and 4 bases from J, with 13 bases between. The germline CDR1 and CDR2 sequences are SGHRS and YFSETQ. The CDR3 length is 15 residues. The variable domain in full, completed from reference TRBV5-1 and TRBJ1-2, reads KAGVTQTPRYLIKTRGQQVTLSCSPISGHRSVSWYQQTPGQGLQFLFEYFSETQRNKGNFPGRFSGRQFSNSRSEMNVSTLELGDSALYLCASSLEGITGYGYTFGSGTRLTVV.

The chain recombines TRBV29-1 with TRBJ2-3; D assignment may be TRBD1 or TRBD2 (5 bases each). Germline assignment: CDR1 SQVTM and CDR2 ANQGSEA. V lost 8 bases and J 2 bases, leaving 17 bases between the germline ends. The CDR3 runs to 14 residues. Written as DNA, the CDR3 is TGCAGCTCCCGGGACGCATCGAACACAGATACGCAGTATTTT. Translation gives CSSRDASNTDTQYF.

The chain combines TRBV6-6 with TRBJ1-5, with D possibly being TRBD1 (6 bases). Germline-derived CDR1 and CDR2 are MNHNY and SVGAGI (reference sequence). The CDR3 runs to 14 residues. Trimming removed 2 bases from V and 5 bases from J, with 10 bases in between. The CDR3 region has the DNA TGTGCCAGCAGTTACACGCCAGGGGATCAGCCCCAGCATTTT. As protein: CASSYTPGDQPQHF.

This sequence joins TRBV12-3 or TRBV12-4 and TRBJ1-1; D possibly corresponds to TRBD1 (6 bases). This CDR3 contains 12 residues. V lost 8 bases and J lost 2, with 9 bases in between. The CDR3 here is CASGTLNTEAFF. The CDR3 DNA reads TGTGCCAGCGGGACACTTAACACTGAAGCTTTCTTT.

CDR3 bases: TGTGCCAGCAGTTTACCCGACGGAAATACGCAGTATTTT. Translating gives CASSLPDGNTQYF. The chain combines TRBV28 with TRBJ2-3; D not certain. The V gene lost 2 bases and the J gene lost 7 bases, with 10 bases spanning the gap. CDR1 and CDR2 from the germline V gene are MDHEN and SYDVKM. The CDR3 has 13 amino acids. Looking up the rest from reference TRBV28 and TRBJ2-3 gives the full variable domain: DVKVTQSSRYLVKRTGEKVFLECVQDMDHENMFWYRQDPGLGLRLIYFSYDVKMKEKGDIPEGYSVSREKKERFSLILESASTNQTSMYLCASSLPDGNTQYFGPGTRLTVL.

The CDR3 DNA reads as TGTGCCAGCAGCCCTCAGAACACCGGGGAGCTGTTTTTT. This encodes CASSPQNTGELFF. The V gene is TRBV14, the J gene TRBJ2-2; D uncertain. Germline CDR1 is SGHDN and CDR2 is FVKESK. This CDR3 contains 13 residues. Between the trimmed V and J ends, which lost 4 bases and 1 base, there was a span of 4 bases.

The rearrangement uses TRBV6-5 and TRBJ1-5, with D maybe TRBD1 (6 bases). Germline CDR1 MNHEY, CDR2 SVGAGI. The CDR3 spans 13 residues. The V and J ends lost 2 bases and 9 bases respectively, with 11 bases between them. CDR3 residues: CASSYDRPGPQHF. The CDR3 DNA sequence: TGTGCCAGCAGTTACGACAGGCCCGGGCCCCAGCATTTT.